These 11 T cell receptor beta chains came from one sample sequenced in a study of PD-L1 blockade in urothelial cancer. Noted time point: peripheral blood 6 weeks after treatment start. Generated by immunoSEQ multiplex PCR, the TCRdb table keeps only in-frame clones and is missing some. The sample shows around 66,000 clones, about 90% of them seen only once. Here the sequenced sample was PBMCs, taken around atezolizumab (anti-PD-L1) treatment. The receptors shown here come from a man aged 55 to 70 with urothelial cancer.

The chain employs TRBV28 and TRBJ1-2, with D unclear. The length of the CDR3 is 13 residues. Trimming stripped 1 base from V and 7 bases from J, with 10 bases between. Germline-derived CDR1 and CDR2 are MDHEN and SYDVKM. The CDR3 nucleotides are TGTGCCAGCAGTTTATACCGGAGTGCTGGCTACACCTTC. Protein: CASSLYRSAGYTF.

The gene calls are TRBV5-1 and TRBJ2-1; 9 bases match TRBD2. The CDR3 loop spans 16 amino acids. From germline, CDR1 is SGHRS and CDR2 YFSETQ. J gave up 9 bases and V 4 bases, and 14 bases lay outside the gene matches. CDR3 sequence reads: CASSRDSRGGLGEQFF. For the CDR3, the DNA is TGCGCCAGCAGCAGAGACTCGCGGGGGGGCCTGGGTGAGCAGTTCTTC.

This rearrangement joins TRBV9 to TRBJ1-1; possible D gene TRBD1, 6 bases. From germline, CDR1 is SGDLS and CDR2 YYNGEE. CDR3 length: 14 residues. Trimming removed 4 bases from V and 7 bases from J, with 17 bases in between. The CDR3 sequence is CASSPYRDINEAFF. CDR3 nucleotides: TGTGCCAGCAGCCCTTACCGGGACATCAATGAAGCTTTCTTT. Together with reference TRBV9 and TRBJ1-1, the CDR3 gives the full variable domain: DSGVTQTPKHLITATGQRVTLRCSPRSGDLSVYWYQQSLDQGLQFLIQYYNGEERAKGNILERFSAQQFPDLHSELNLSSLELGDSALYFCASSPYRDINEAFFGQGTRLTVV.

The J gene is TRBJ2-3, the V gene TRBV5-1, with D maybe TRBD1 (5 bases). Germline V gives CDR1 SGHRS, CDR2 YFSETQ. V lost 4 bases and J lost 2, with 11 bases in between. The CDR3 contains 14 residues. The CDR3, as DNA: TGCGCCAGCAGCGTGATACAGGACACAGATACGCAGTATTTT. This codes for CASSVIQDTDTQYF.

The chain carries TRBV18 and TRBJ2-6, with TRBD1 matching 7 bases. V lost 5 bases, J lost 4 bases, and 5 bases stayed unmatched. This CDR3 spans 15 amino acids. Per germline, CDR1 KGHSH and CDR2 LQKENI. The CDR3 loop reads CASSEDRAGANVLTF. DNA of the CDR3: TGTGCCAGCTCAGAAGACAGGGCCGGGGCCAACGTCCTGACTTTC.

The gene calls are TRBV29-1 and TRBJ2-5; maybe TRBD2 (7 bases). CDR1 and CDR2 from the germline V gene are SQVTM and ANQGSEA. The V and J ends lost 7 bases and 4 bases respectively, with 28 bases between them. CDR3 length: 17 amino acids. The CDR3 reads CSAPRGRGEGGRETQYF. CDR3 in DNA: TGCAGCGCCCCCCGGGGGAGGGGGGAGGGCGGCCGAGAGACCCAGTACTTC.

The rearrangement joins TRBV30 to TRBJ1-1, with D uncertain. This CDR3 is 13 amino acids long. V lost 3 bases to trimming and J lost 5 bases, with 13 bases between them. The germline CDR1 and CDR2 sequences are GTSNPN and SVGIG (reference sequence). The CDR3 sequence is CAWSPGGRTEAFF. The CDR3 DNA follows: TGTGCCTGGAGCCCCGGAGGTAGGACTGAAGCTTTCTTT.

The CDR3 protein is CASTQGATYEQYF. The CDR3 DNA sequence: TGCGCCAGCACCCAGGGGGCCACCTACGAGCAGTACTTC. The gene calls are TRBV5-1 and TRBJ2-7, with 8 bases fitting TRBD1. Per the germline V gene, CDR1 is SGHRS and CDR2 is YFSETQ. The CDR3 runs 13 residues. V trimming: 6 bases; J trimming: 2 bases; junction bases outside the gene matches: 4.

The V call is TRBV7-9, the J call TRBJ2-4, with D possibly being TRBD2 (5 bases). CDR1 SEHNR and CDR2 FQNEAQ come from the germline V gene (reference sequence). The V end was cut by 4 bases, the J end by 0 bases, with 10 bases between. The CDR3 has 15 amino acids. CDR3 in amino acids: CASSSGFLAKNIQYF. CDR3 in DNA: TGTGCCAGCAGCTCGGGGTTTCTAGCCAAAAACATTCAGTACTTC.

The V and J genes are TRBV30 and TRBJ2-1, with 8 bases aligning to TRBD2. The CDR3 has 16 residues. Germline lookup yields CDR1 GTSNPN and CDR2 SVGIG (reference sequence). Trimming removed 5 bases from V and 3 bases from J; junction bases left unmatched: 12. The CDR3 protein is CAWSPRGGVFYNEQFF. As DNA, the CDR3 is TGTGCCTGGTCCCCCCGGGGGGGGGTTTTCTACAATGAGCAGTTCTTC.

This chain links TRBV29-1 with TRBJ2-7; 7 bases line up with TRBD1. The CDR3 sequence is 16 residues long. Trimming cost V 7 bases and J 1 base; bases outside gene matches: 16. The germline gives CDR1 SQVTM, CDR2 ANQGSEA. As DNA, the CDR3 is TGCAGCGCTATCGACAGGGTCTCTATAAATTCCTACGAGCAGTACTTC. Translated: CSAIDRVSINSYEQYF.